What follows is one TCR beta chain and its context. What it binds is unknown. The source of the sample is a study of cytomegalovirus exposure and HLA in healthy donors. Study findings and constraints: Judged likely to be a sequencing artifact was a cluster of highly shared sequence variants. Prior analysis indicated that the majority of TCR beta V segments exhibited productivity approximately 90% or approximately 30% of the time.

13 Jbeta primers and 60 Vbeta primers were used for the PCR. Authors' data handling: In a later analysis, of some 80 million unique beta chains, 9 million to 11 million appeared in at least two donors. Method: immunoSEQ multiplex PCR; TCRdb's copy keeps in-frame clones and lacks some. That table supplies the V and J calls and clone size; D and trimming were determined from the DNA. Of some 150,000 clones listed, about 85% are singletons. Sequenced input: PBMCs. The sequence came from a woman aged 18-29 years in good health and CMV-seronegative.

The CDR3 region has the DNA TGCGCCAGCAGCTCACCGGGACAGGGTAGTGGCTACACCTTC. Translating it yields CASSSPGQGSGYTF. The V call is TRBV10-1, the J call TRBJ1-2; 9 positions match TRBD1. CDR1 is WNHNN, CDR2 SYGVQD, per germline (reference sequence). The J segment lost 7 bases and the V segment lost 6 bases, leaving 9 bases of the junction unmatched. The CDR3 runs to 14 residues.